The 2 T cell receptor beta chains presented below share a single source sample, sequenced in a study of vaccination and CD4 T cells after COVID-19. Treatment given: approximately nine-day PBMC culture with coronavirus spike peptide pools or control peptides (ViraFEST assay). According to the study, CD4+ T cells from the unexposed donor were gathered ahead of the COVID-19 pandemic (2011-2018). The antigens these receptors bind are not known. The Oncomine TCR Beta short-read assay sequenced DNA from cultured CD4+ T cells. One entry per CDR3 protein, called by TCRdb with MiXCR from the PCR reads. The sample has approximately 7,700 distinct CDR3 sequences; around three fifths are singletons. Sequenced sample: CD4+ T cells from blood, cultured in vitro. These receptors originate from a human donor in good health.

The chain has TRBV27 and TRBJ2-1, with D possibly being TRBD1 or TRBD2 (5 bases each). CDR1 and CDR2 from the germline V gene are MNHEY and SMNVEV (reference sequence). Deletions cut 2 bases from V and 8 bases from J, with 13 bases between. This CDR3 region has 14 residues. The CDR3 DNA reads TGTGCCAGCAGTTTAGTGGCAGGGACCCATGAGCAGTTCTTC. As protein: CASSLVAGTHEQFF.

The chain is built from TRBV30 and TRBJ1-1; 7 bases map to TRBD1. This CDR3 contains 20 residues. CDR1 GTSNPN and CDR2 SVGIG come from the germline V gene (reference sequence). Losses at the gene ends were 4 bases for V and 2 bases for J; bases not matched to a gene: 25. The CDR3 DNA is TGTGCCTGGATCCCGAGGGGACAGCCAAATAGATTGGGGACAAACACTGAAGCTTTCTTT. This translates into CAWIPRGQPNRLGTNTEAFF. Full variable domain (missing parts from reference TRBV30 and TRBJ1-1): SQTIHQWPATLVQPVGSPLSLECTVEGTSNPNLYWYRQAAGRGLQLLFYSVGIGQISSEVPQNLSASRPQDRQFILSSKKLLLSDSGFYLCAWIPRGQPNRLGTNTEAFFGQGTRLTVV.